The following is a T cell receptor beta chain sequence with its context. The same CDR3 arises from other DNA sequences in this sample as well. In the study's own analysis: For nucleated cells, counts were estimated from reference gene primer amplification. Data came from immunoSEQ multiplex PCR; TCRdb stores just in-frame clones and leaves some out. The DNA gave D and trimming, while V, J and clone size come from that table. This table holds roughly 88,000 clones, approximately 90% found once. This entry belongs to a study of blood T cell repertoires in COVID-19. Study as a whole: Acute-phase and convalescent COVID-19 samples originated in the United States, Italy and Spain. T cells, B-cell-depleted T cells, or PBMCs supplied cDNA or gDNA.

Sequences were obtained from peripheral blood. The origin of this receptor is a woman between 45 and 60 years old in a cohort sampled during active COVID-19.

The CDR3 sequence: CASSFGTGRETQYF. DNA of the CDR3: TGCGCCAGCAGCTTTGGGACAGGGAGGGAGACCCAGTACTTC. This sequence joins TRBV5-1 and TRBJ2-5; 9 bases align to TRBD1. Germline CDR1 and CDR2: SGHRS and YFSETQ. V was clipped by 2 bases and J by 5 bases; unmatched bases: 4. CDR3 length: 14 amino acids.